This entry lists 17 T cell receptor beta chains sequenced from one sample in a study of response to subunit inactivated influenza vaccine. MiXCR, applied by TCRdb to the RT-PCR reads, yields one record per CDR3 protein. The sample has a few hundred thousand distinct CDR3 sequences; approximately 11% are singletons. These data also featured in a second study, about T cells expressing NK-cell markers. That paper notes: cDNA encoding TCR beta was synthesized via 5'RACE template switching incorporating UMIs.

The input for sequencing was PBMCs from blood, taken on the day of vaccination. The receptors shown here come from a man aged 50 to 60 who received an inactivated influenza vaccine.

The chain employs TRBV20-1 and TRBJ1-4; D is uncertain. The ends were cut back, 5 bases at V and 8 bases at J, with 12 bases in the middle. The CDR3 consists of 12 residues. CDR1 and CDR2 from the germline V gene are DFQATT and SNEGSKA (reference sequence). The CDR3, as DNA: TGCAGTGCTCCTAGGACGGGAGAAAAACTGTTTTTT. It is translated as CSAPRTGEKLFF.

This chain joins TRBV5-5 and TRBJ1-5; 7 positions match TRBD1. This CDR3 is 18 amino acids long. J was trimmed by 0 bases and V by 2 bases; bases with no gene match: 11. Germline lookup yields CDR1 SGHKS and CDR2 YYEKEE (reference sequence). The CDR3 protein is CASSFTGQTVYSNQPQHF. The CDR3 nucleotides are TGTGCCAGCAGCTTTACGGGACAGACTGTATATAGCAATCAGCCCCAGCATTTT.

This clonotype appeared many times. This chain links TRBV5-1 with TRBJ1-1; the match to TRBD1 covers 10 bases. The V and J ends lost 4 bases and 1 base, in that order; junction bases with no gene match: 4. Germline V gene sequence: CDR1 SGHRS, CDR2 YFSETQ. The CDR3 extends over 15 amino acids. DNA for the CDR3: TGCGCCAGCAGCAAAGGACAGGGGGGGAACACTGAAGCTTTCTTT. Translated, it gives CASSKGQGGNTEAFF.

The rearrangement uses TRBV28 and TRBJ2-5, with TRBD2 identical over 13 bases. Germline-derived CDR1 and CDR2 are MDHEN and SYDVKM. This CDR3 has 16 residues. V lost 3 bases to trimming and J lost 4 bases; unmatched junction nucleotides: 5. The DNA of the CDR3 is TGTGCCAGCAGTTTTTCGGGACTAGCGGGATCAGAGACCCAGTACTTC. It is translated as CASSFSGLAGSETQYF.

The rearrangement uses TRBV6-1 and TRBJ2-1; 7 nucleotides align to TRBD1. J was trimmed by 4 bases and V by 6 bases; bases with no gene match: 6. The CDR3 runs to 14 residues. CDR1 and CDR2 (germline): MNHNS, SASEGT. CDR3 amino acids: CASRRQGPYNEQFF. CDR3 DNA sequence: TGTGCCAGCAGGAGACAGGGACCGTACAATGAGCAGTTCTTC.

The gene calls are TRBV12-3 or TRBV12-4 and TRBJ1-1; a weak D match, TRBD1 (5 bases). This CDR3 is built from 12 residues. The V end was cut by 3 bases, the J end by 10 bases, with 12 bases between. CDR3 sequence: CASSFDLRGAFF. Here the CDR3 DNA reads TGTGCCAGCAGTTTTGACTTAAGGGGAGCTTTCTTT.

Only a few counts were recorded for this clonotype. The chain carries TRBV6-1 and TRBJ2-2; D is possibly TRBD1 (6 bases). This CDR3 is built from 14 residues. Per the germline V gene, CDR1 is MNHNS and CDR2 is SASEGT. The V and J ends lost 6 bases and 6 bases respectively, with 14 bases between them. The CDR3 region has the DNA TGTGCCAGCAGCGTTACAGGGTACCCCGGGGAGCTGTTTTTT. It codes for CASSVTGYPGELFF.

The chain is built from TRBV7-9 and TRBJ2-1, with TRBD1 identical over 7 bases. The ends lost 5 bases at V and 6 bases at J; junction bases unmatched: 7. This CDR3 contains 14 residues. Germline-derived CDR1 and CDR2 are SEHNR and FQNEAQ (reference sequence). CDR3 in DNA: TGTGCCAGCAGCCCTACACAGGGGATCAATGAGCAGTTCTTC. Protein sequence: CASSPTQGINEQFF.

This clonotype was counted only a few times. This rearrangement joins TRBV20-1 to TRBJ1-3, with D maybe TRBD1 (6 bases). Germline V gives CDR1 DFQATT, CDR2 SNEGSKA (reference sequence). The germline V and J ends were trimmed by 3 bases and 0 bases, with 12 bases remaining between them. The CDR3 covers 15 residues. The chain's CDR3 is CSARATGFSGNTIYF. CDR3 DNA sequence: TGCAGTGCTAGGGCTACAGGGTTCTCTGGAAACACCATATATTTT.

The J gene is TRBJ1-5, the V gene TRBV20-1, with unresolved D. The V end lost 0 bases, the J end lost 2 bases, and 8 bases lay between the germline ends. This CDR3 region has 14 residues. The germline gives CDR1 DFQATT, CDR2 SNEGSKA (reference sequence). In DNA form, the CDR3 reads TGCAGTGCTAGAGATATGGGAGGCAATCAGCCCCAGCATTTT. Its translation is CSARDMGGNQPQHF.

This clonotype has only a few counts. This rearrangement joins TRBV24-1 to TRBJ2-5; unclear D gene. The CDR3 extends over 12 amino acids. V was pared by 4 bases and J by 7 bases, with 9 bases between. From germline, CDR1 is KGHDR and CDR2 SFDVKD. CDR3 DNA sequence: TGTGCCACCAGTGAATCCGGAGTGACCCAGTACTTC. This gives the protein CATSESGVTQYF.

The V call is TRBV6-2 or TRBV6-3, the J call TRBJ2-7; tentative D call: TRBD2 (6 bases). Germline lookup yields CDR1 MNHEY and CDR2 SVGEGT. The CDR3 consists of 15 residues. The germline V and J ends were trimmed by 1 base and 1 base, with 11 bases remaining between them. The CDR3 loop reads CASSYWRDGSYEQYF. The CDR3 DNA is TGTGCCAGCAGTTACTGGAGGGACGGTTCCTACGAGCAGTACTTC.

The V and J genes are TRBV12-3 or TRBV12-4 and TRBJ2-5, with 9 bases that match TRBD1. The CDR3 runs to 15 residues. V gave up 6 bases and J gave up 5 bases; unmatched junction bases: 10. In nucleotides, the CDR3 is TGTGCCAGCAGCCGCGGACAGGGGAGGTCTGAGACCCAGTACTTC. The encoded protein is CASSRGQGRSETQYF.

This clonotype was observed a few times. The chain is built from TRBV20-1 and TRBJ1-2; 8 nucleotides agree with TRBD1. The ends lost 5 bases at V and 4 bases at J; junction bases unmatched: 9. From germline, CDR1 is DFQATT and CDR2 SNEGSKA (reference sequence). The CDR3 is 14 amino acids. This chain's CDR3 is CSAPLWQGAYGYTF. CDR3 bases: TGCAGTGCTCCTCTTTGGCAGGGGGCCTATGGCTACACCTTC.

CDR3 sequence: CASSADWTGELFF. The CDR3 DNA reads as TGTGCCAGCAGCGCGGACTGGACCGGGGAGCTGTTTTTT. The chain is built from TRBV5-6 and TRBJ2-2; weak D call: TRBD2 (5 bases). With 4 bases removed from V and 5 bases from J, the gap between germline ends came to 9 bases. This CDR3 is 13 amino acids long. CDR1 is SGHDT, CDR2 YYEEEE, per germline.

The rearrangement links TRBV7-3 to TRBJ1-2, with a weak D call TRBD1 (6 bases). Trimming removed 0 bases at V and 3 bases at J, with 11 bases between. The CDR3 is made up of 15 amino acids. Looked up from germline, CDR1 is SGHTA and CDR2 is FQGTGA. CDR3 bases: TGTGCCAGCAGCTTAACGGCAGGGGACGACTATGGCTACACCTTC. Protein product: CASSLTAGDDYGYTF.

The V and J genes are TRBV7-2 and TRBJ1-3; 8 bases fit TRBD1. The V gene's germline CDR1 is SGHTA and CDR2 FQGNSA. The ends lost 5 bases at V and 6 bases at J; junction bases unmatched: 6. There are 14 residues in the CDR3. The CDR3 loop reads CASSLGTGSNTIYF. The CDR3 DNA follows: TGTGCCAGCAGCCTCGGGACAGGATCAAACACCATATATTTT.